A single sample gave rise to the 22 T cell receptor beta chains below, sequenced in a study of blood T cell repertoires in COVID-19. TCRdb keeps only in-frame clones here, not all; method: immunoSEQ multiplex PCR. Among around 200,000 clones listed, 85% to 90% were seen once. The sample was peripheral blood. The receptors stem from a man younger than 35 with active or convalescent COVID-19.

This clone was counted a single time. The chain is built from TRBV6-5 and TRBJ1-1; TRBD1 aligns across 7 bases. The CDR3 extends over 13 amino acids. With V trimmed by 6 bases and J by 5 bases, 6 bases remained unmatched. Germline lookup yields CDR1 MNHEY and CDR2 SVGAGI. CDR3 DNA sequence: TGTGCCAGCAGACAAGGACAGGAAACTGAAGCTTTCTTT. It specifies CASRQGQETEAFF.

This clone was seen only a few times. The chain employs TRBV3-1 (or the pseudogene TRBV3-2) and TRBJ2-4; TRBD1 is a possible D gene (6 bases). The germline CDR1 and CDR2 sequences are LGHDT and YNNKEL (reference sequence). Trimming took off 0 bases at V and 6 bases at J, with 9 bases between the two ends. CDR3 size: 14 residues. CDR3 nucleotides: TGTGCCAGCAGCCAAGATAGGACAGTAAACATTCAGTACTTC. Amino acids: CASSQDRTVNIQYF.

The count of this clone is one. The CDR3 spells CASSLFPTGTSGGEQYF. The CDR3 DNA is TGTGCCAGCAGCTTGTTCCCTACCGGGACTAGCGGGGGAGAGCAGTACTTC. V gene TRBV5-4 combines with J gene TRBJ2-7; 14 bases map to TRBD2. With V trimmed by 1 base and J by 7 bases, 10 bases remained unmatched. The germline gives CDR1 SGHNT, CDR2 YYREEE (reference sequence). The CDR3 spans 17 residues.

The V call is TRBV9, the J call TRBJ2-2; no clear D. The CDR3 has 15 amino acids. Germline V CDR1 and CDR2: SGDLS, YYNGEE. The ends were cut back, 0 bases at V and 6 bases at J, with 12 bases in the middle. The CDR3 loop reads CASSVGGVSSGELFF. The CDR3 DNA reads TGTGCCAGCAGCGTAGGAGGAGTTAGTTCCGGGGAGCTGTTTTTT. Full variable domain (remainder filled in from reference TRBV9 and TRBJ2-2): DSGVTQTPKHLITATGQRVTLRCSPRSGDLSVYWYQQSLDQGLQFLIQYYNGEERAKGNILERFSAQQFPDLHSELNLSSLELGDSALYFCASSVGGVSSGELFFGEGSRLTVL.

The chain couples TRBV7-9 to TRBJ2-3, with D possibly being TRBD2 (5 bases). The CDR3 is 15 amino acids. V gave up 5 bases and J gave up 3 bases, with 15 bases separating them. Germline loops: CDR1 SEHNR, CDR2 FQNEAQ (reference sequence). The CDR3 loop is CASSELVGGTDTQYF. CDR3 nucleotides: TGTGCCAGCAGCGAACTGGTCGGAGGTACAGATACGCAGTATTTT. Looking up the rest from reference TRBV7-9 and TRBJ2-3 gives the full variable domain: DTGVSQNPRHKITKRGQNVTFRCDPISEHNRLYWYRQTLGQGPEFLTYFQNEAQLEKSRLLSDRFSAERPKGSFSTLEIQRTEQGDSAMYLCASSELVGGTDTQYFGPGTRLTVL.

DNA for the CDR3: TGTGCCAGCAGCATGAGGGTGGCTGGGGCCAACGTCCTGACTTTC. The encoded protein is CASSMRVAGANVLTF. J is TRBJ2-6 and V is TRBV6-4; tentative D call: TRBD2 (5 bases). Germline assignment: CDR1 MRHNA and CDR2 SNTAGT. The CDR3 totals 15 residues. The V end lost 6 bases, the J end lost 2 bases, and 11 bases lay between the germline ends.

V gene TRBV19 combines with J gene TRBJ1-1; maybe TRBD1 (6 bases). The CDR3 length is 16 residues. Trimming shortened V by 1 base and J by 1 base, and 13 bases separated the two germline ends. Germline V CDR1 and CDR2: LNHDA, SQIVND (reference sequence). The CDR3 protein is CASSIVGGLRNTEAFF. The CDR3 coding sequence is TGTGCCAGTAGTATAGTCGGGGGGCTTAGGAACACTGAAGCTTTCTTT.

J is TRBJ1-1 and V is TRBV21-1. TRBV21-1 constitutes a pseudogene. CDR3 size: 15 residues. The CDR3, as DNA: TGTGCCAGCAGCAAGGGGAGGGACTCGAACACTGAAGCTTTCTTT. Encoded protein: CASSKGRDSNTEAFF.

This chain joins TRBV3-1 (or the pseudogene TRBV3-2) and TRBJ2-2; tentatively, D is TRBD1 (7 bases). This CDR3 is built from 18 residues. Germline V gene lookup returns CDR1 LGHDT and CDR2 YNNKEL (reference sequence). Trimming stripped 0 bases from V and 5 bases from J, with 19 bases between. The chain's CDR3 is CASSQEGTGDWGTGELFF. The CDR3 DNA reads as TGTGCCAGCAGCCAAGAGGGCACAGGGGACTGGGGGACCGGGGAGCTGTTTTTT.

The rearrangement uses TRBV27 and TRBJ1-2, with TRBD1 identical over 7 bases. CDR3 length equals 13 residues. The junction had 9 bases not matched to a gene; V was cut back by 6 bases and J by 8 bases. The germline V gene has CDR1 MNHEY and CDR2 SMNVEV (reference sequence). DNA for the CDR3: TGTGCCAGCAGCTTGAACAGGGGATTGGGCTACACCTTC. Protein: CASSLNRGLGYTF.

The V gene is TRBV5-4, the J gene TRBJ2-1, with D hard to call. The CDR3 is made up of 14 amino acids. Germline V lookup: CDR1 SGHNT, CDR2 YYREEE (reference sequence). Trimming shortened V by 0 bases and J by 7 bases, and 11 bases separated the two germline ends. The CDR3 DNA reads TGTGCCAGCAGCTTGGGACTTTTGTGGAATGAGCAGTTCTTC. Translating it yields CASSLGLLWNEQFF. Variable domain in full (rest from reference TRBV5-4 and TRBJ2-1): ETGVTQSPTHLIKTRGQQVTLRCSSQSGHNTVSWYQQALGQGPQFIFQYYREEENGRGNFPPRFSGLQFPNYSSELNVNALELDDSALYLCASSLGLLWNEQFFGPGTRLTVL.

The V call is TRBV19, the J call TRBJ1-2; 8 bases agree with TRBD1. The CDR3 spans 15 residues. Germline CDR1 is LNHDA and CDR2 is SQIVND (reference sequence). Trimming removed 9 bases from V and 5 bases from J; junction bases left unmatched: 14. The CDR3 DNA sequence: TGTGCCAGCAAGGACAGGGTCGAACCACCGTATGGCTACACCTTC. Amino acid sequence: CASKDRVEPPYGYTF.

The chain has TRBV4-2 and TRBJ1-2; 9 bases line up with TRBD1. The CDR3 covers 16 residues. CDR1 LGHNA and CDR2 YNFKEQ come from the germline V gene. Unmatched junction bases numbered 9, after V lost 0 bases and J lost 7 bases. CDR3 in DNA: TGTGCCAGCAGCCAAGAGCTACGTGGGACAGGGTTTGGCTACACCTTC. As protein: CASSQELRGTGFGYTF.

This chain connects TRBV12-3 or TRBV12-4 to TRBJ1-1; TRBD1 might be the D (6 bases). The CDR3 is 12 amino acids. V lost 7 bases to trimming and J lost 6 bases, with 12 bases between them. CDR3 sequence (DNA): TGTGCCAGCACCCGAGAGGGGGCTGAAGCTTTCTTT. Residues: CASTREGAEAFF.

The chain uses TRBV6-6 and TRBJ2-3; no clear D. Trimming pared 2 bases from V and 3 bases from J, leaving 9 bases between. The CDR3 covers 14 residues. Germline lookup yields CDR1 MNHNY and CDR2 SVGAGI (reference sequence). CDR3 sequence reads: CASSYLTPTDTQYF. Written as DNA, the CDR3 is TGTGCCAGCAGTTACCTGACTCCTACAGATACGCAGTATTTT.

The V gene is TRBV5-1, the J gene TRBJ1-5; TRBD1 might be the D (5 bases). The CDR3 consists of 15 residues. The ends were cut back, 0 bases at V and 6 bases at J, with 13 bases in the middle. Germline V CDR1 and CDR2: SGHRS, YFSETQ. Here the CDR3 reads CASSLDQGSGQPQHF. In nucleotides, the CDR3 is TGCGCCAGCAGCTTGGATCAGGGCTCCGGTCAGCCCCAGCATTTT.

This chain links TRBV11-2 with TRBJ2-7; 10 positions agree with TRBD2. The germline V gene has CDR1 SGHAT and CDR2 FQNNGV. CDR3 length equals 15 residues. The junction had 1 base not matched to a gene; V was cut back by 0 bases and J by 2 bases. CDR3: CASSLDLAGAYEQYF. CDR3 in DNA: TGTGCCAGCAGCTTAGACCTAGCGGGAGCCTACGAGCAGTACTTC.

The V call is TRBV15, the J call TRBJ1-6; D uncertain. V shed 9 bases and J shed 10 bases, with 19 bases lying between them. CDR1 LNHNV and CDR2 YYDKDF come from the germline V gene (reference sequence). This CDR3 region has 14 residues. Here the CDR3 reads CATSLEVLGSPLHF. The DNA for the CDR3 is TGTGCCACGAGCTTGGAGGTACTAGGGTCACCCCTCCACTTT.

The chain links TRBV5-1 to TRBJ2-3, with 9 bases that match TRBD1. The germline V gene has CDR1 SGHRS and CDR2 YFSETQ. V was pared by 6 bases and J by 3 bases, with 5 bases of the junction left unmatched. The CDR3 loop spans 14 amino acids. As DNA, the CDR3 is TGCGCCAGCATGAGACAGGGGGGGACAGATACGCAGTATTTT. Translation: CASMRQGGTDTQYF.

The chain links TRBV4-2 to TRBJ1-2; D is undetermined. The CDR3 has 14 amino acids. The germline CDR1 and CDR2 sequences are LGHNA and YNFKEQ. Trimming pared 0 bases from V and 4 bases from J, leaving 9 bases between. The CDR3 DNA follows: TGTGCCAGCAGCCAAGATCCGAGAACCTATGGCTACACCTTC. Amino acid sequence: CASSQDPRTYGYTF.

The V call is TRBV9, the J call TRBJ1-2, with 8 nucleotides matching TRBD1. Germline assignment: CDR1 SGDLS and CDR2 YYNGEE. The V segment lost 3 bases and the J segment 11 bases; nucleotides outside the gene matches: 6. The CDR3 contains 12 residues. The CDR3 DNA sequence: TGTGCCAGCAGCGCGACAGGGGTTGGGTACACCTTC. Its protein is CASSATGVGYTF.

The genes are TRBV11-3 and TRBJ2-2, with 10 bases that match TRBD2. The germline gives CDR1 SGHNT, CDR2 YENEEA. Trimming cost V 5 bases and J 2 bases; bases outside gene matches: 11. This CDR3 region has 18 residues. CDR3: CASSPQLAGEYNTGELFF. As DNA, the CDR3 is TGTGCCAGCAGCCCCCAGCTAGCGGGGGAGTATAACACCGGGGAGCTGTTTTTT.